This TCR beta chain is drawn from a study of T-cell memory formation after mild COVID-19. Turning to the study itself: TCR clusters largely stayed donor specific.

This CDR3 is built from 15 residues. Germline CDR1 is KGHDR and CDR2 is SFDVKD. After removal of 4 bases from V and 6 bases from J, the junction contained 8 bases not matched to a gene. This clonotype was observed a few times. Its antigen is unknown. cDNA libraries for TCR alpha and TCR beta, carrying sample barcodes and UMIs, came from 5'RACE with constant-segment primers. MiXCR, run by TCRdb on the 5' RACE reads, gives a single entry per CDR3 protein. The repertoire holds roughly 250,000 distinct CDR3 sequences, with less than 20% as singletons. Study-level findings and limits: Clones shrinking between day 15 and 85 showed a balanced CD4/CD8 split, and those that grew later tilted toward CD4+. Among CD4+ contracting clones, most were CM and EM, and CD8+ ones EMRA.

This receptor was identified in a man aged 18 to 30 who had mild COVID-19 (a few samples of this study predate the infection). Cell type and time point are not known. V gene TRBV24-1 combines with J gene TRBJ2-3, with 8 nucleotides matching TRBD1. The sample consisted of PBMCs or a T cell subset sorted from them (not recorded which). The CDR3: CATSDPGTGRDTQYF. The CDR3 DNA is TGTGCCACCAGTGACCCCGGGACAGGCCGGGATACGCAGTATTTT.